These 16 T cell receptor beta chains were sequenced from one sample in a study of cytomegalovirus exposure and HLA in healthy donors. The PCR ran on 60 Vbeta and 13 Jbeta primers. Assay: immunoSEQ multiplex PCR; the TCRdb copy retains only in-frame clones and omits some. Among 150,000 to 200,000 clones listed, more than 75% were seen once. The sequenced material came from PBMCs. All receptors derive from a woman aged 25 to 39 in good health and CMV-seropositive.

The chain joins TRBV2 to TRBJ2-1, with 10 positions matching TRBD2. Looked up from germline, CDR1 is SNHLY and CDR2 is FYNNEI. The CDR3 totals 15 residues. After removal of 5 bases from V and 7 bases from J, the junction contained 8 bases not matched to a gene. CDR3 coding DNA: TGTGCCAGCAGTAAAGTAGCGGGAGGAATGAATGAGCAGTTCTTC. This sequence encodes CASSKVAGGMNEQFF.

The chain joins TRBV4-2 to TRBJ1-5; 9 bases map to TRBD1. V was pared by 3 bases and J by 7 bases, with 7 bases of the junction left unmatched. The germline V gene has CDR1 LGHNA and CDR2 YNFKEQ. The CDR3 has 15 residues. The DNA for the CDR3 is TGTGCCAGCAGCCAGGAACAGGGGGCTTACCAGCCCCAGCATTTT. This encodes CASSQEQGAYQPQHF.

The chain has TRBV9 and TRBJ2-3; a weak D match, TRBD2 (6 bases). V shed 4 bases and J shed 0 bases, with 15 bases lying between them. Germline CDR1 SGDLS, CDR2 YYNGEE. This CDR3 contains 16 residues. CDR3 sequence: CASSLTAGLSTDTQYF. As DNA, the CDR3 is TGTGCCAGCAGCCTCACGGCGGGGCTAAGCACAGATACGCAGTATTTT.

The rearrangement uses TRBV5-6 and TRBJ2-3, with a tentative D call TRBD2 (5 bases). The V gene lost 4 bases and the J gene lost 6 bases, with 18 bases spanning the gap. The CDR3 has 15 amino acids. CDR1 SGHDT and CDR2 YYEEEE come from the germline V gene. The CDR3 here is CASSPLIRGSDTQYF. The CDR3 DNA reads as TGTGCCAGCAGCCCACTTATACGGGGTTCGGATACGCAGTATTTT.

This chain uses TRBV7-9 with TRBJ1-2; 7 bases match TRBD1. V shed 10 bases, J shed 3 bases, and the junction held 5 bases outside the gene matches. The CDR3 consists of 12 residues. Germline CDR1 SEHNR, CDR2 FQNEAQ (reference sequence). The CDR3 is CATPDRHYGYTF. The CDR3 DNA reads TGTGCCACCCCGGACAGGCACTATGGCTACACCTTC.

J is TRBJ1-1 and V is TRBV10-3, with D uncertain. Per germline, CDR1 ENHRY and CDR2 SYGVKD. The CDR3 extends over 14 amino acids. Trimming stripped 0 bases from V and 1 base from J, with 6 bases between. The CDR3 is CAISESAKNTEAFF. The CDR3 DNA follows: TGTGCCATCAGTGAGTCAGCGAAGAACACTGAAGCTTTCTTT.

J is TRBJ2-5 and V is TRBV5-1, with 10 bases that match TRBD1. TRBJ2-7 matches the DNA end more closely, so the J call is doubtful. Germline V lookup: CDR1 SGHRS, CDR2 YFSETQ. This CDR3 has 15 residues. CDR3: CASSLDGDRGYEQYF. In DNA form, the CDR3 reads TGCGCCAGCAGCTTGGATGGGGACAGGGGTTACGAGCAGTACTTC.

The chain couples TRBV10-3 to TRBJ2-3; D perhaps matches TRBD1 (5 bases). Deletions cut 5 bases from V and 3 bases from J, with 12 bases between. The germline gives CDR1 ENHRY, CDR2 SYGVKD. The CDR3 length is 14 residues. The CDR3: CAISMSGFTDTQYF. In nucleotides, the CDR3 is TGTGCCATCAGTATGTCAGGGTTTACAGATACGCAGTATTTT.

CDR3 DNA: TGTGCTAGTGGTTCCGAGCGGGAGTCAGGGACCGGGGAGCTGTTTTTT. Encoded protein: CASGSERESGTGELFF. This rearrangement joins TRBV12-5 to TRBJ2-2, with 8 bases identical to TRBD2. The CDR3 covers 16 residues. Germline CDR1 reads LGHNT; CDR2 reads FRNRAP. With V trimmed by 4 bases and J by 5 bases, 9 bases remained unmatched.

V and J are TRBV7-2 and TRBJ1-5; D is undetermined. CDR3 length equals 14 residues. The V gene's germline CDR1 is SGHTA and CDR2 FQGNSA. V was shortened by 5 bases and J by 0 bases, with 8 bases between the two germline ends. The DNA for the CDR3 is TGTGCCAGCAGCCCAGGCTATAGCAATCAGCCCCAGCATTTT. The encoded protein is CASSPGYSNQPQHF.

This sequence joins TRBV5-1 and TRBJ1-2, with D tentatively TRBD1 (6 bases). Germline lookup yields CDR1 SGHRS and CDR2 YFSETQ. The CDR3 is 14 amino acids. The V end lost 4 bases, the J end lost 1 base, and 11 bases lay between the germline ends. CDR3 sequence: CASSPGQFNYGYTF. For the CDR3, the DNA is TGCGCCAGCAGCCCCGGACAGTTTAACTATGGCTACACCTTC.

J is TRBJ2-7 and V is TRBV11-3, with a weak D call TRBD1 (6 bases). This CDR3 is 14 amino acids long. Trimming removed 5 bases from V and 7 bases from J, with 18 bases in between. Germline lookup yields CDR1 SGHNT and CDR2 YENEEA. The chain's CDR3 is CASSPTGPGGEQYF. CDR3 nucleotide sequence: TGTGCCAGCAGCCCAACAGGGCCTGGGGGAGAGCAGTACTTC.

The chain links TRBV12-5 to TRBJ2-6; D might be TRBD1 (5 bases). The CDR3 extends over 17 amino acids. Looked up from germline, CDR1 is LGHNT and CDR2 is FRNRAP. Deletions cut 0 bases from V and 0 bases from J, with 9 bases between. The CDR3 loop is CASGLVVDSSGANVLTF. The CDR3 DNA sequence: TGTGCTAGTGGTTTGGTAGTAGACAGCTCTGGGGCCAACGTCCTGACTTTC.

The chain couples TRBV25-1 to TRBJ2-3; weak D call: TRBD1 (6 bases). The CDR3 totals 17 residues. Germline V gives CDR1 MGHDK, CDR2 SYGVNS. Trimming took 4 bases from V and 0 from J, leaving 17 bases between them. CDR3: CASSGGLRRTSTDTQYF. CDR3 nucleotides: TGTGCCAGCAGTGGGGGGCTAAGAAGGACTAGCACAGATACGCAGTATTTT.

The sample holds a few counts of this clone. The chain combines TRBV5-4 with TRBJ2-5, with a possible D match to TRBD2 (6 bases). Germline V CDR1 and CDR2: SGHNT, YYREEE (reference sequence). The V gene lost 0 bases and the J gene lost 3 bases, with 6 bases spanning the gap. The CDR3 has 13 amino acids. Here the CDR3 reads CASSLEREETQYF. The CDR3 nucleotides read TGTGCCAGCAGCTTGGAGCGGGAAGAGACCCAGTACTTC.

The chain couples TRBV10-2 to TRBJ1-2, with unresolved D. Germline-derived CDR1 and CDR2 are WSHSY and SAAADI. The CDR3 is 10 residues long. V lost 8 bases, J lost 2 bases, and 3 bases lay in between. The CDR3 sequence: CASLNYGYTF. CDR3 coding DNA: TGCGCCAGCCTCAACTATGGCTACACCTTC.